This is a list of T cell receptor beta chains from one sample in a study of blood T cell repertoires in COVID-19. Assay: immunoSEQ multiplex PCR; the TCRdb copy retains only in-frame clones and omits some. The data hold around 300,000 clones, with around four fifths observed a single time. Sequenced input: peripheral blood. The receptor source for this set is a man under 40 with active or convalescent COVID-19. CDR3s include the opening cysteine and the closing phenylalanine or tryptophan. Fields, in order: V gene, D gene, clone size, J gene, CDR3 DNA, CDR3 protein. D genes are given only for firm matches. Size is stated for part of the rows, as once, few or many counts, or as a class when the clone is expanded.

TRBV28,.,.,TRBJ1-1,TGTGCCAGCAGAATCCGGGTCCTGAACACTGAAGCTTTCTTT,CASRIRVLNTEAFF
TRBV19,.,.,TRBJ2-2,TGTGCCAGCTCGCTCGGGGGGCGTCGTCGGACCGGGGAGCTGTTTTTT,CASSLGGRRRTGELFF
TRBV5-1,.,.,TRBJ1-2,TGCGCCAGCAGCTTGAGTGAGGGGGGGAGCTATGGCTACACCTTC,CASSLSEGGSYGYTF
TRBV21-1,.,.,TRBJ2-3,TGTGCCAGCAGCAAAGGGGACCAGCGGGAGACAGATACGCAGTATTTT,CASSKGDQRETDTQYF
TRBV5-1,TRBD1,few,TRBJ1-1,TGCGCCAGCAGCAGGGGGGACAGGGCAAGCGGCACTGAAGCTTTCTTT,CASSRGDRASGTEAFF
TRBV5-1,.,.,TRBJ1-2,TGCGCCAGCAGTTCCGACAGGAGCTATGGCTACACCTTC,CASSSDRSYGYTF
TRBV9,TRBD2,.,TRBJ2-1,TGTGCCAGCAGCGTAGTAGCGGGAGTAAACAATGAGCAGTTCTTC,CASSVVAGVNNEQFF
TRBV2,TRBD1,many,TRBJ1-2,TGTGCCAGCAGCCCGACAGGGTCCGGCTACACCTTC,CASSPTGSGYTF
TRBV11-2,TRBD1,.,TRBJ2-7,TGTGCCAGCAGCCTGGGAAGGGGGCCGGACGAGCAGTACTTC,CASSLGRGPDEQYF
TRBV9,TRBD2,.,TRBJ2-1,TGTGCCAGCAGCGGGACTAGCGGAAACAATGAGCAGTTCTTC,CASSGTSGNNEQFF
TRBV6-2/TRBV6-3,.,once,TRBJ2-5,TGTGCCAGCAGTTTGGGAGGGGGAGGAGAGACCCAGTACTTC,CASSLGGGGETQYF
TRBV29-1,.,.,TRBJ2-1,TGCAGCGTTGAGGGGTCGCAGACTAGGCCACACAATGAGCAGTTCTTC,CSVEGSQTRPHNEQFF
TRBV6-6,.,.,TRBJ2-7,TGTGCCAGCAGAGATGGGACACTATACGAGCAGTACTTC,CASRDGTLYEQYF
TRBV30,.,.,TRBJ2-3,TGTGCCTGGACCAGGGGACGGGTCCGAAGCACAGATACGCAGTATTTT,CAWTRGRVRSTDTQYF
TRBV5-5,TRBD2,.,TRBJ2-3,TGTGCCAGCAGCTGGACTCTGACTAGCGGGACCCCCACAGATACGCAGTATTTT,CASSWTLTSGTPTDTQYF
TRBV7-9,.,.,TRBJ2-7,TGTGCCAGTCAAATCTCCGGCGGCTACGAGCAGTACTTC,CASQISGGYEQYF
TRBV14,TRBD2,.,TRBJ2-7,TGTGCCAGCAGGGGGACTAGCGGGAACTCCTACGAGCAGTACTTC,CASRGTSGNSYEQYF
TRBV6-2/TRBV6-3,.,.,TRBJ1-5,TGTGCCAGCAGTTACGAATGGAGGGGAAATCAGCCCCAGCATTTT,CASSYEWRGNQPQHF
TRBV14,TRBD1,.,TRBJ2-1,TGTGCCAGCAGCCGAAAAACCGGGACAGGGGGTCATGAGCAGTTCTTC,CASSRKTGTGGHEQFF
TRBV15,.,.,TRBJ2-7,TGTGCCACCAGCAGAGATGGAGGGGCGCTGCGCGAGCAGTACTTC,CATSRDGGALREQYF
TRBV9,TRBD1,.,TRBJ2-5,TGTGCCAGCAGCGGTCAGCCCGGGACAGGGGGCGGGAGCGTCGAGACCCAGTACTTC,CASSGQPGTGGGSVETQYF
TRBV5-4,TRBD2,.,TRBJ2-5,TGTGCCAGCAGCTTGGTCGGGGGGGCAAAGACCCAGTACTTC,CASSLVGGAKTQYF
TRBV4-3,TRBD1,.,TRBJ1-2,TGCGCCAGCAGCCAAGAATGGACAGGGGGTGTGGAGGGCTACACCTTC,CASSQEWTGGVEGYTF
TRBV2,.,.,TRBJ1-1,TGTGCCAGCAGACCAATAGGGAGGGACACTGAAGCTTTCTTT,CASRPIGRDTEAFF
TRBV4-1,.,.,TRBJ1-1,TGCGCCAGCAGCCAAGGCCGGGGAGCGAACACTGAAGCTTTCTTT,CASSQGRGANTEAFF
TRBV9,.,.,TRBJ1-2,TGTGCCAGCAGCGTAGGGCAGGCCCTCGAAAGCAACTATGGCTACACCTTC,CASSVGQALESNYGYTF
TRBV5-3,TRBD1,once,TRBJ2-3,TGTGCCAGAAGCGATCGACAGGGGTTCAGTGGCACAGATACGCAGTATTTT,CARSDRQGFSGTDTQYF
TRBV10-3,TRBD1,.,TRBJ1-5,TGTGCCATCAGTGAGTCGCCGGACAGGGTTCAGCCCCAGCATTTT,CAISESPDRVQPQHF
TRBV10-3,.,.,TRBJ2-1,TGTGCCATCAGGGATACTAGGCACAATGAGCAGTTCTTC,CAIRDTRHNEQFF
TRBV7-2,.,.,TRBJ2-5,TGTGCCAGCAGCTCCACCGGGACTCAAGAGACCCAGTACTTC,CASSSTGTQETQYF
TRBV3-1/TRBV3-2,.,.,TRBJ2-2,TGTGCCAGCGGAGAGCGGGCACCCGCGAACACCGGGGAGCTGTTTTTT,CASGERAPANTGELFF
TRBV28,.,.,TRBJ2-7,TGTGCCAGCACCCTTCAGGGAGGACCCTACGAGCAGTACTTC,CASTLQGGPYEQYF
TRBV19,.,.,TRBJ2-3,TGTGCCAGTAGTATAGGAGCTAGTTCCGGCACAGATACGCAGTATTTT,CASSIGASSGTDTQYF
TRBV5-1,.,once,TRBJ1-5,TGCGCCAGCAGGGCAGGTAGCAATCAGCCCCAGCATTTT,CASRAGSNQPQHF
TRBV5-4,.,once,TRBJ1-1,TGTGCCAGCAGCTTGTATAACGGTGAAGCTTTCTTT,CASSLYNGEAFF
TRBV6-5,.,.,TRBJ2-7,TGTGCCAGCAGTCTGGGTCCGCGGTTCTACGAGCAGTACTTC,CASSLGPRFYEQYF
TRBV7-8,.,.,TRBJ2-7,TGTGCCAGCAGCTTAGCGCTCGGGTGGATCCCCCTCTACGAGCAGTACTTC,CASSLALGWIPLYEQYF
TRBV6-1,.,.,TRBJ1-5,TGTGCCAGCAGTGAGGCCTTCTTCGGAGGTCAGCCCCAGCATTTT,CASSEAFFGGQPQHF
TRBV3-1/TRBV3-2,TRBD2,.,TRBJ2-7,TGTGCCAGCAGCCAAGGACTAGCGGGATCCTACGAGCAGTACTTC,CASSQGLAGSYEQYF
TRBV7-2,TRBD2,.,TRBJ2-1,TGTGCCAGCAGCTTACTTGGACTAGCGGGGGCTTTCAATGAGCAGTTCTTC,CASSLLGLAGAFNEQFF
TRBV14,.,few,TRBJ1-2,TGTGCCAGCAGCCAAGAACAGGGTTTAAGCTACACCTTC,CASSQEQGLSYTF
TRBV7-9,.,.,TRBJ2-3,TGTGCCAGCAACGTGATTGGGGGGAGAGGCACAGATACGCAGTATTTT,CASNVIGGRGTDTQYF
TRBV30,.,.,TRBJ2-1,TGTGCCTGGTCAACCGGGACAAGCGGTGGTGAGCAGTTCTTC,CAWSTGTSGGEQFF
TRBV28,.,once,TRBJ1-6,TGTGCCAGCAGTCCCCCGGGGAGGTGGGCCAATTCACCCCTCCACTTT,CASSPPGRWANSPLHF
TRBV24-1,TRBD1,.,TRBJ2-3,TGTGCCACCAGTGATTCGGACAGGGAGAACACAGATACGCAGTATTTT,CATSDSDRENTDTQYF
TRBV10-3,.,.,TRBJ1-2,TGTGCCATCAGTGGGCGGACTTTAGCTAACTATGGCTACACCTTC,CAISGRTLANYGYTF